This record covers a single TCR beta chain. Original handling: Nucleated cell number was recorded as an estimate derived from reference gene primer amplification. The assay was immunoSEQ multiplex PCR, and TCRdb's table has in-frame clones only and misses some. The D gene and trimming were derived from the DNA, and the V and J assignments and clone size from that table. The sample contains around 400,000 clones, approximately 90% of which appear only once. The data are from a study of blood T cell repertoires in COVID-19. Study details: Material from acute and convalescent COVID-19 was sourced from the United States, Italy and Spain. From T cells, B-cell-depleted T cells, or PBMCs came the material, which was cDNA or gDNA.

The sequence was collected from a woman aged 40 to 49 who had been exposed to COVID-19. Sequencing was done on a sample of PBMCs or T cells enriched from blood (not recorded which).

The CDR3 DNA follows: TGTGCCAGCAGCTCGGGGACAGGGTCTGGAAACACCATATATTTT. Encoded protein: CASSSGTGSGNTIYF. The chain links TRBV7-9 to TRBJ1-3; 9 nucleotides match TRBD1. Germline V gives CDR1 SEHNR, CDR2 FQNEAQ (reference sequence). The CDR3 is made up of 15 amino acids. Trimming cost V 4 bases and J 1 base; bases outside gene matches: 2.